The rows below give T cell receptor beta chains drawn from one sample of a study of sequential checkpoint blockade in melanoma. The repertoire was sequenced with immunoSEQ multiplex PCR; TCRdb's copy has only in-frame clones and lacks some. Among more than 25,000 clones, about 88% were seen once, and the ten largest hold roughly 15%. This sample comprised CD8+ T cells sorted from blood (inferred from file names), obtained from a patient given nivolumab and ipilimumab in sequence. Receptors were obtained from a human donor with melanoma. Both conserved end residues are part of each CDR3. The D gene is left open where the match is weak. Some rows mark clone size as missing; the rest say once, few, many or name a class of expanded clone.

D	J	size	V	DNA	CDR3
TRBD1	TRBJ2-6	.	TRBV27	TGTGCCAGCACCCGGGACAGGGGGAAGTCTGGGGCCAACGTCCTGACTTTC	CASTRDRGKSGANVLTF
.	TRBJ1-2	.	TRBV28	TGTGCCAGCCTTTTGAGTGGGACTCCTCGAAAGGGCTTTAACTATGGCTACACCTTC	CASLLSGTPRKGFNYGYTF
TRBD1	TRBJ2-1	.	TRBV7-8	TGTGCCAGCAGCTTAAGACAGGGACCCTACAATGAGCAGTTCTTC	CASSLRQGPYNEQFF
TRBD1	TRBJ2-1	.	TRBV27	TGTGCCAGCAGCGTCCTGGGACAGGGGGTTGTGGGGAATGAGCAGTTCTTC	CASSVLGQGVVGNEQFF
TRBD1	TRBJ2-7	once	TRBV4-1	TGCGCCAGCAGCCTCGGACAGGGTCCGTACGAGCAGTACTTC	CASSLGQGPYEQYF
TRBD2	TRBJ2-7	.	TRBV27	TGTGCCAGCAGTTTAATCGGAACTAGCGGCTCTGGGCAGTACTTC	CASSLIGTSGSGQYF
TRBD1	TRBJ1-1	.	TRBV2	TGTGCCAGCCGTCCGGGACAGGGAGTGTCTGAAGCTTTCTTT	CASRPGQGVSEAFF
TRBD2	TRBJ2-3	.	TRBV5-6	TGTGCCAGCAGCCCGGGAGGACTTGGCACAGATACGCAGTATTTT	CASSPGGLGTDTQYF
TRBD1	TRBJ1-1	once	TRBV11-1	TGTGCCAGCAACACAGGGGACGCGAAAGCTTTCTTT	CASNTGDAKAFF
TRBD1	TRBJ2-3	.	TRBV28	TGTGCCAGCAGTTTAGGACAGGGGATCACAGATACGCAGTATTTT	CASSLGQGITDTQYF
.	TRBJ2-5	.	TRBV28	TGTGCCAGCAGCCAATCCATAGGGGTACTGGAGACCCAGTACTTC	CASSQSIGVLETQYF
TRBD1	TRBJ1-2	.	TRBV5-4	TGTGCCAGCAGCTTGGTGACAGGGGGTGGCTACACCTTC	CASSLVTGGGYTF
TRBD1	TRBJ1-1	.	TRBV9	TGTGCCAGCAGCGTAGGGAGGACAGGGGAGAACACTGAAGCTTTCTTT	CASSVGRTGENTEAFF
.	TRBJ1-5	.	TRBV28	TGTGCCAGCGGTTGGGGGGGTAATCAGCCCCAGCATTTT	CASGWGGNQPQHF
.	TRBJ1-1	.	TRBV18	TGTGCCAGCTCACCGGGGCCGACTGAAGCTTTCTTT	CASSPGPTEAFF
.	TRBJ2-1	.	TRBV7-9	TGTGCCAGCAGTCCACCCACACGGCCAGGGGTGGGAAAGGATGAGCAGTTCTTC	CASSPPTRPGVGKDEQFF
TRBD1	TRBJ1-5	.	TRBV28	TGTGCCAGCAGTTTAGACAGGGTGGGATTATGGCCCCAGCATTTT	CASSLDRVGLWPQHF
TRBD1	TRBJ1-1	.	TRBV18	TGTGCCAGCTCACCCCCCGGACAGGGGGTTTATGCTTTCTTT	CASSPPGQGVYAFF
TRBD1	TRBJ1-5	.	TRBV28	TGTGCCAGCAGTTTAAGGGGACAGGGTAATCAGCCCCAGCATTTT	CASSLRGQGNQPQHF
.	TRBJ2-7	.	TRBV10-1	TGCGCCAGCAGCGCTGACAGCCACAGCTCCTACGAGCAGTACTTC	CASSADSHSSYEQYF
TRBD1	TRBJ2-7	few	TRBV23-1	TGCGCCAGCATAAAAAGACAGGGGGACACCTGGGGCGAGCAGTACTTC	CASIKRQGDTWGEQYF
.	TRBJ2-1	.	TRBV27	TGTGCCAGCAGTTTAACCCGGAATGAGCAGTTCTTC	CASSLTRNEQFF
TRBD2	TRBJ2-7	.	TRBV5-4	TGTGCCAGCAGCAACGGACTAGCGGGAGTACGGTTGTACGAGCAGTACTTC	CASSNGLAGVRLYEQYF
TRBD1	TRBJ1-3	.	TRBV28	TGTGCCAGCAGTTCAGGGGGAGAAGGAAACACCATATATTTT	CASSSGGEGNTIYF
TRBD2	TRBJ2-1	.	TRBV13	TGTGCCAGCAGCCCCGGGACTAGCGGGCGAACCCGTCGGGACAATGAGCAGTTCTTC	CASSPGTSGRTRRDNEQFF
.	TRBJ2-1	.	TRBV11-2	TGTGCCAGCAGCTCGGGACTCCATGAGCAGTTCTTC	CASSSGLHEQFF
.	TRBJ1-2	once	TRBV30	TGTGCCTGGAGTCACCATCGGGGGGGTAATGGCTACACCTTC	CAWSHHRGGNGYTF
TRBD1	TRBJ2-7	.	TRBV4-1	TGCGCCAGCAGCCAAGACCACCTGGGGAAACAGGGGGACGACGAGCAGTACTTC	CASSQDHLGKQGDDEQYF
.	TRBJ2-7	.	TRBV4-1	TGCGCCAGCAGCCAAGATTTGAGGGAAGCCTACGAGCAGTACTTC	CASSQDLREAYEQYF
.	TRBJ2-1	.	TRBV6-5	TGTGCCAGCAGTCTCGGGAGTCAACACAATGAGCAGTTCTTC	CASSLGSQHNEQFF
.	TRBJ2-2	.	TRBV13	TGTGCCAGCAGGAGGGTCACCGGGGAGCTGTTTTTT	CASRRVTGELFF
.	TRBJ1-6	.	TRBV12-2	TGTGCAAGTCGCTTAGCGGACAGGGATCGCTCCTATAATTCACCCCTCCACTTT	CASRLADRDRSYNSPLHF
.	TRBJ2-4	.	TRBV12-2	TGTGCAAGTCGCTCAATTTTAGCTAGCGGGGGGCTCGATCTAGCCAAAAACATTCAGTACTTC	CASRSILASGGLDLAKNIQYF
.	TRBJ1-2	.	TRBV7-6	TGTGCCAGCAGCTTAGGGGGACATTCATCCTATGGCTACACCTTC	CASSLGGHSSYGYTF
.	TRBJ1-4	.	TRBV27	TGTGCCAGCAGAAACCAGGGGCTGGAAAAACTGTTTTTT	CASRNQGLEKLFF
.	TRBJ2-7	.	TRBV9	TGTGCCAGCAGCGTGGGGGGAAGGGGAAGCTACGAGCAGTACTTC	CASSVGGRGSYEQYF
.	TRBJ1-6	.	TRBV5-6	TGTGCCAGCAGCTTGGGGTTCGCTAGCTATAATTCACCCCTCCACTTT	CASSLGFASYNSPLHF
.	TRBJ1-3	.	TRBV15	TGTGCCACCAGCAGAGGGACAGATCTCCCGGGAAACACCATATATTTT	CATSRGTDLPGNTIYF
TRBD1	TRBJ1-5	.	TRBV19	TGTGCCAGTATTGCGACAGGGGACGGCAATCAGCCCCAGCATTTT	CASIATGDGNQPQHF
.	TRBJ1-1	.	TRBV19	TGTGCCAGTCGACCGACTTTGAACACTGAAGCTTTCTTT	CASRPTLNTEAFF
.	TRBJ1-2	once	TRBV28	TGTGCCAGCAGTTTATGGCAGGGCTACACCTTC	CASSLWQGYTF
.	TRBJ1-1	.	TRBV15	TGTGCCACCAGCAGAGTGGGGCCTGAAAGGAACACTGAAGCTTTCTTT	CATSRVGPERNTEAFF
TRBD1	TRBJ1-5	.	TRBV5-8	TGTGCCAGCAGCCCTGGACAGGGAAATCAGCCCCAGCATTTT	CASSPGQGNQPQHF
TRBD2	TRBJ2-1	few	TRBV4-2	TGTGCCAGCAGCCAAGATGGGACTAGCGGCAATGAGCAGTTCTTC	CASSQDGTSGNEQFF
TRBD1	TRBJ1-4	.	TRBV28	TGTGCCAGCAGCCCCATAGGACAGGGGTATGAAAAACTGTTTTTT	CASSPIGQGYEKLFF
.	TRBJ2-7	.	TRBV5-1	TGCGCCAGCAGCTCCACCTGGGGAGGCAGGGCGGGGTACGAGCAGTACTTC	CASSSTWGGRAGYEQYF
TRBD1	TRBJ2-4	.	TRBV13	TGTGCCAGCAGCTTCAGGGGGGCCAAAAACATTCAGTACTTC	CASSFRGAKNIQYF
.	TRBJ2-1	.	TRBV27	TGTGCCAGCAGTTTAAGCCCCCCCAATGAGCAGTTCTTC	CASSLSPPNEQFF
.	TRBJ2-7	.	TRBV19	TGTGCCAGTAGTATAGGCGGGGATGGCTACGAGCAGTACTTC	CASSIGGDGYEQYF
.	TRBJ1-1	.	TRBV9	TGTGCCAGCAGCGCCACGGGACACTTAAACACTGAAGCTTTCTTT	CASSATGHLNTEAFF
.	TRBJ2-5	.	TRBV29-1	TGCAGCGTTTATGACGGGTCGCCTTACTTC	CSVYDGSPYF
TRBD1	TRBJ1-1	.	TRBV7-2	TGTGCCAGCAGCTTAGTGGGGCTCGGGACAGGGAACACTGAAGCTTTCTTT	CASSLVGLGTGNTEAFF